A single sample is the source of the 16 T cell receptor beta chains below, sequenced in a study of regulatory T cells in long-lasting Graves disease. Time point given: newly diagnosed GD, antithyroid drugs for less than 3 months. The TCR library was made from RNA extracted from PBMCs. Researchers made TCR beta libraries by using iRepertoire HTBI primers and running Arm-PCR on CDR3 regions. TCRdb called the multiplex PCR reads again in MiXCR, with one record for every CDR3 protein. This table holds approximately 230,000 distinct CDR3 sequences, around 20% found once. Sequenced here: peripheral blood mononuclear cells (PBMCs), sampled at new diagnosis, from a patient treated with antithyroid drugs. The source of these receptors is a female donor with Graves disease.

Ten or more counts support this clonotype. J is TRBJ2-3 and V is TRBV27, with unresolved D. CDR1 MNHEY and CDR2 SMNVEV come from the germline V gene (reference sequence). The length of the CDR3 is 14 residues. Trimming left V 5 bases short and J 5 bases short, with 14 bases between. The CDR3 bases are TGTGCCAGCAGTCCCCTCGGCCGCGGAGATACGCAGTATTTT. Residues: CASSPLGRGDTQYF.

This clonotype was detected many times. The chain joins TRBV18 to TRBJ2-5, with D uncertain. V lost 5 bases and J 5 bases, leaving 15 bases between the germline ends. Germline assignment: CDR1 KGHSH and CDR2 LQKENI. The CDR3 covers 14 residues. CDR3 sequence reads: CASSNAALGETQYF. The CDR3 DNA reads TGTGCCAGCTCAAATGCAGCTCTCGGCGAGACCCAGTACTTC.

This clonotype showed up many times. The chain has TRBV30 and TRBJ1-1, with no clear D. The CDR3 has 13 amino acids. V shed 2 bases and J shed 2 bases, with 9 bases lying between them. From germline, CDR1 is GTSNPN and CDR2 SVGIG (reference sequence). CDR3 amino acids: CAWSRSSNTEAFF. The CDR3, as DNA: TGTGCCTGGAGTAGGAGTTCAAACACTGAAGCTTTCTTT.

Points on this clonotype: A read error is possible here, since a much larger clone lies one base away. The V call is TRBV7-2, the J call TRBJ2-7; TRBD2 matches 10 bases. The length of the CDR3 is 15 residues. The germline V gene encodes CDR1 SGHTA and CDR2 FQGNSA. CDR3 in DNA: TGTGCCAGCAACTTAAACCCTAGCGGGAGTTACGAGCAGTACTTC. Residues: CASNLNPSGSYEQYF.

This clonotype was observed many times. The V call is TRBV10-3, the J call TRBJ1-4, with a tentative D call TRBD1 (5 bases). From germline, CDR1 is ENHRY and CDR2 SYGVKD. The CDR3 spans 15 residues. V lost 3 bases, J lost 5 bases, and 13 bases lay in between. The CDR3 sequence: CAISDRVGDNEKLFF. CDR3 in DNA: TGTGCCATCAGTGATCGAGTTGGGGACAATGAAAAACTGTTTTTT.

This clonotype was detected many times. The chain links TRBV12-3 or TRBV12-4 to TRBJ2-1; no definite D call. Trimming removed 6 bases at V and 7 bases at J, with 13 bases between. The CDR3 sequence is 13 residues long. The DNA for the CDR3 is TGTGCCAGCAGCTACCGGATGTGGAATGAGCAGTTCTTC. Translation gives CASSYRMWNEQFF.

A note on this clonotype: Being one base from a much bigger clone, this may be a read error. The V call is TRBV24-1, the J call TRBJ2-1, with D perhaps TRBD1 or TRBD2 (5 bases each). Per germline, CDR1 KGHDR and CDR2 SFDVKD. The CDR3 has 15 residues. The CDR3 coding sequence is TGTGCCACCAGTGGGGGGAGTGGGAATAACAATGAGCGGTTCTTC. Its translation: CATSGGSGNNNERFF.

This clonotype was counted at least ten times. CDR3 residues: CACYHHGTGTNSPLHF. DNA of the CDR3: TGTGCCTGTTACCATCACGGGACAGGAACCAATTCACCCCTCCACTTT. This chain uses TRBV30 with TRBJ1-6; 8 bases are shared with TRBD1. V lost 6 bases to trimming and J lost 7 bases; unmatched junction nucleotides: 14. Germline V gene sequence: CDR1 GTSNPN, CDR2 SVGIG (reference sequence). This CDR3 comprises 16 residues.

This clonotype was detected ten times or more. The genes are TRBV12-3 or TRBV12-4 and TRBJ2-3; 16 nucleotides agree with TRBD2. The CDR3 totals 18 residues. V dropped 6 bases and J dropped 6; count of bases not matched to a gene: 12. CDR3 in DNA: TGTGCCAGCAGGCTGGGACTAGCGGGAGGGCCGGGTTTCGATACGCAGTATTTT. It yields the protein CASRLGLAGGPGFDTQYF.

This clonotype showed up many times. J is TRBJ2-1 and V is TRBV6-1; D gene unclear. This CDR3 is 17 amino acids long. V lost 3 bases and J lost 6, with 21 bases in between. From germline, CDR1 is MNHNS and CDR2 SASEGT. The CDR3 is CASSELGLGITGNEQFF. The DNA of the CDR3 is TGTGCCAGCAGTGAGTTGGGGTTAGGGATTACCGGCAATGAGCAGTTCTTC.

The chain joins TRBV7-2 to TRBJ2-1, with 13 bases lining up with TRBD2. This CDR3 is 17 amino acids long. Germline-derived CDR1 and CDR2 are SGHTA and FQGNSA. V was pared by 5 bases and J by 6 bases, with 10 bases of the junction left unmatched. The CDR3 reads CASSLVGGLAGFNEQFF. CDR3 bases: TGTGCCAGCAGCCTAGTGGGGGGACTAGCGGGGTTCAATGAGCAGTTCTTC.

A word on this clonotype: This may come from a read error, since a much larger clone is one base off. This chain connects TRBV29-1 to TRBJ2-6, with D possibly being TRBD2 (5 bases). CDR3 size: 16 residues. Germline assignment: CDR1 SQVTM and CDR2 ANQGSEA. Trimming removed 7 bases at V and 0 bases at J, with 16 bases between. The CDR3 loop is CSALRAGGSGANVLTF. CDR3 DNA sequence: TGCAGCGCTCTCCGGGCAGGAGGCTCTGGGGCCAACGTCCTGACTTTC. Looking up the rest from reference TRBV29-1 and TRBJ2-6 gives the full variable domain: SAVISQKPSRDICQRGTSLTIQCQVDSQVTMMFWYRQQPGQSLTLIATANQGSEATYESGFVIDKFPISRPNLTFSTLTVSNMSPEDSSIYLCSALRAGGSGANVLTFGAGSRLTVL.

Written as DNA, the CDR3 is TGTGCCAGCAGTTACTCTTCCGCGAGGACCCAGTACTTC. It encodes CASSYSSARTQYF. The chain combines TRBV6-5 with TRBJ2-5; D is uncertain. Germline CDR1 and CDR2: MNHEY and SVGAGI. Deletions cut 0 bases from V and 7 bases from J, with 9 bases between. The CDR3 spans 13 residues.

This clonotype was seen at least ten times. The chain couples TRBV18 to TRBJ2-7; 8 positions agree with TRBD1. Germline CDR1 KGHSH, CDR2 LQKENI. Trimming cost V 4 bases and J 5 bases; bases outside gene matches: 7. The CDR3 loop spans 14 amino acids. Here the CDR3 reads CASSLQGALNEQYF. DNA for the CDR3: TGTGCCAGCTCACTCCAGGGGGCTTTGAACGAGCAGTACTTC.

This clonotype was seen repeatedly, ten times or more. This chain connects TRBV5-5 to TRBJ2-3, with 15 nucleotides matching TRBD2. Germline trimming cut 4 bases from V and 5 bases from J; bases unmatched to any gene: 5. Germline values: CDR1 SGHKS, CDR2 YYEKEE (reference sequence). The CDR3 runs to 16 residues. The CDR3 DNA follows: TGTGCCAGCAGCCGAGGACTAGCGGGAGGGATAGATACGCAGTATTTT. This sequence encodes CASSRGLAGGIDTQYF.

Remarks on this clonotype: A far bigger clonotype differs at one base, so this is likely a read error. V is TRBV11-3 and J is TRBJ2-3, with unresolved D. The DNA end is a closer match to TRBJ1-5, so the J assignment may be wrong. The CDR3 length is 15 residues. CDR1 and CDR2 (germline): SGHNT, YENEEA. DNA of the CDR3: TGTGCCAGCAGCTTACTTTCCGGGGTCACAGATACGCAGCATTTT. This encodes CASSLLSGVTDTQHF.